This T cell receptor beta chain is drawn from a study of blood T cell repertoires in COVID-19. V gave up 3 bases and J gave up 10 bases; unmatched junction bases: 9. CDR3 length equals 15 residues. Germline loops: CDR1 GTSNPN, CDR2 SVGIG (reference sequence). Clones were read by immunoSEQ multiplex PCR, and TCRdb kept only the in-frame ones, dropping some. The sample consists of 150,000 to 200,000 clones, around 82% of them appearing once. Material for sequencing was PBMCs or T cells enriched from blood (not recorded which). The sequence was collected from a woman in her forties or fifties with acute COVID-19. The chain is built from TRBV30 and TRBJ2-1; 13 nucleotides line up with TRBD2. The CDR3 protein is CAWRGTSGGAREQFF. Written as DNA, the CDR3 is TGTGCCTGGAGAGGTACTAGCGGGGGGGCACGGGAGCAGTTCTTC.